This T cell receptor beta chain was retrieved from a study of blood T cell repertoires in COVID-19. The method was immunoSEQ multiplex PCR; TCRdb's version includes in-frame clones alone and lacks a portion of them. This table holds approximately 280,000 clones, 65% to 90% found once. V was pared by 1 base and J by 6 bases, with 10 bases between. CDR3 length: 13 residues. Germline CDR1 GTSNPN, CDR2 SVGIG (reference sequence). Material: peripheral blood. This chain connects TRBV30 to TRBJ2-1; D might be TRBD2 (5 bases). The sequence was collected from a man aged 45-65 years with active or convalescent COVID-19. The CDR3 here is CAWSGLTPNEQFF. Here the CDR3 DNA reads TGTGCCTGGAGTGGACTAACCCCCAATGAGCAGTTCTTC.